Listed here are 29 T cell receptor beta chains from one sample, sequenced in a study of blood T cell repertoires in COVID-19. Clones were read by immunoSEQ multiplex PCR, and TCRdb kept only the in-frame ones, dropping some. This sample has about 240,000 clones, with roughly four fifths found just once. Sequencing used peripheral blood. The receptors here all came from a woman over 75 with acute or convalescent COVID-19.

The rearrangement uses TRBV5-4 and TRBJ2-1; maybe TRBD1 (5 bases). The CDR3 sequence is 16 residues long. CDR1 SGHNT and CDR2 YYREEE come from the germline V gene (reference sequence). Trimming removed 0 bases from V and 5 bases from J, with 15 bases in between. The CDR3 spells CASSLVPVKGNNEQFF. DNA for the CDR3: TGTGCCAGCAGCTTGGTCCCCGTGAAGGGGAACAATGAGCAGTTCTTC.

The chain uses TRBV6-5 and TRBJ1-2; 9 positions match TRBD1. V shed 6 bases, J shed 5 bases, and the junction held 1 base outside the gene matches. Germline CDR1 and CDR2: MNHEY and SVGAGI. The CDR3 is 12 amino acids. The DNA of the CDR3 is TGTGCCAGCAGCGACAGGGGGTATGGCTACACCTTC. It yields the protein CASSDRGYGYTF.

The chain joins TRBV4-2 to TRBJ2-1; a possible D gene is TRBD1 (5 bases). Between the trimmed V and J ends, which lost 1 base and 4 bases, there was a span of 11 bases. Germline V gene lookup returns CDR1 LGHNA and CDR2 YNFKEQ. CDR3 length: 15 amino acids. The CDR3 DNA follows: TGTGCCAGCAGCCAAGCACGGACACAGTACAATGAGCAGTTCTTC. This codes for CASSQARTQYNEQFF.

The J gene is TRBJ1-2, the V gene TRBV6-5; D might be TRBD1 (5 bases). The germline gives CDR1 MNHEY, CDR2 SVGAGI. CDR3 size: 13 residues. V shed 8 bases and J shed 6 bases, with 16 bases lying between them. The CDR3: CASAYGRGHGYTF. For the CDR3, the DNA is TGTGCCAGCGCTTACGGGAGGGGCCATGGCTACACCTTC.

This sequence joins TRBV7-2 and TRBJ1-5; D is unresolved. CDR1 is SGHTA and CDR2 is FQGNSA in the germline V gene. This CDR3 has 14 amino acids. V lost 4 bases to trimming and J lost 0 bases, with 7 bases between them. CDR3 coding DNA: TGTGCCAGCAGCTCCACAATTAGCAATCAGCCCCAGCATTTT. This codes for CASSSTISNQPQHF.

V is TRBV5-1 and J is TRBJ2-3; 8 bases fit TRBD2. Germline V gives CDR1 SGHRS, CDR2 YFSETQ. With V trimmed by 1 base and J by 4 bases, 5 bases remained unmatched. The CDR3 runs 15 residues. CDR3 sequence reads: CASSLTGGPADTQYF. The CDR3 nucleotides read TGCGCCAGCAGCTTGACGGGGGGGCCTGCAGATACGCAGTATTTT.

The rearrangement uses TRBV18 and TRBJ1-5; D not resolved. Per germline, CDR1 KGHSH and CDR2 LQKENI. V lost 0 bases and J lost 2, with 8 bases in between. The CDR3 covers 15 residues. DNA for the CDR3: TGTGCCAGCTCACCACCGAGTCAGGGCAATCAGCCCCAGCATTTT. Residues: CASSPPSQGNQPQHF.

The V gene is TRBV7-8, the J gene TRBJ1-5, with D possibly matching TRBD1 (5 bases). Deletions cut 1 base from V and 5 bases from J, with 9 bases between. Germline CDR1 is SGHVS and CDR2 is FQNEAQ. The CDR3 spans 14 residues. The chain's CDR3 is CASSLGGGDQPQHF. The CDR3 nucleotides read TGTGCCAGCAGCTTAGGGGGAGGGGATCAGCCCCAGCATTTT.

This clone was picked up one time. The genes are TRBV4-2 and TRBJ2-1; TRBD1 matches at 10 bases. After removal of 5 bases from V and 2 bases from J, the junction contained 3 bases not matched to a gene. The length of the CDR3 is 15 residues. CDR1 and CDR2 (germline): LGHNA, YNFKEQ. This CDR3 reads CASSSGTGAYNEQFF. CDR3 coding DNA: TGTGCCAGCAGCTCCGGGACAGGGGCCTACAATGAGCAGTTCTTC.

V usage is TRBV28 and J usage is TRBJ1-1; D is ambiguous. The germline V gene has CDR1 MDHEN and CDR2 SYDVKM. The CDR3 runs 14 residues. V lost 5 bases and J lost 6, with 16 bases in between. The CDR3 region is CASSRSSSVAEAFF. CDR3 DNA sequence: TGTGCCAGCAGTCGGAGTTCTTCCGTTGCTGAAGCTTTCTTT.

CDR3 nucleotides: TGCGCCAGCAGCTGGGACAGCCTTAATGAAAAACTGTTTTTT. Residues: CASSWDSLNEKLFF. V usage is TRBV5-1 and J usage is TRBJ1-4; 7 positions match TRBD1. The V gene end was trimmed by 3 bases and the J gene end by 4 bases; junction bases not matched to a gene: 3. Germline CDR1 reads SGHRS; CDR2 reads YFSETQ. The CDR3 is made up of 14 amino acids.

This clone is a singleton in its sample. The CDR3 protein is CASSSPGSGVGTYEQYF. CDR3 coding DNA: TGTGCCAGCAGTTCCCCCGGGTCGGGTGTCGGGACCTACGAGCAGTACTTC. The V and J genes are TRBV28 and TRBJ2-7; maybe TRBD2 (5 bases). CDR1 is MDHEN, CDR2 SYDVKM, per germline. The CDR3 extends over 17 amino acids. Trimming cost V 4 bases and J 2 bases, with 21 bases left between them.

The J gene is TRBJ1-1, the V gene TRBV18, with 7 bases that match TRBD1. CDR3 size: 14 residues. The junction had 6 bases not matched to a gene; V was cut back by 3 bases and J by 5 bases. Germline V CDR1 and CDR2: KGHSH, LQKENI. CDR3 region: CASSPDRVETEAFF. DNA of the CDR3: TGTGCCAGCTCACCCGACAGGGTGGAAACTGAAGCTTTCTTT.

This sequence joins TRBV10-3 and TRBJ2-7, with D unclear. The CDR3 spans 13 residues. The germline V gene has CDR1 ENHRY and CDR2 SYGVKD. V was shortened by 0 bases and J by 6 bases, with 9 bases between the two germline ends. CDR3 in amino acids: CAISESLNGEQYF. CDR3 nucleotide sequence: TGTGCCATCAGTGAGTCTTTAAACGGCGAGCAGTACTTC.

The CDR3 region is CASSWAQVGTYEQYF. As DNA, the CDR3 is TGTGCCAGCAGCTGGGCCCAGGTAGGCACCTACGAGCAGTACTTC. J is TRBJ2-7 and V is TRBV11-2; D gene ambiguous. This CDR3 comprises 15 residues. In germline, CDR1 is SGHAT, CDR2 FQNNGV. V was clipped by 4 bases and J by 2 bases, with 15 bases between them.

The chain links TRBV19 to TRBJ2-7; D is perhaps TRBD2 (6 bases). Germline V gene lookup returns CDR1 LNHDA and CDR2 SQIVND (reference sequence). V was pared by 8 bases and J by 2 bases, with 31 bases between. The CDR3 sequence is 19 residues long. The CDR3 region is CASAINGDPRLRGPYEQYF. DNA for the CDR3: TGTGCCAGTGCAATAAATGGAGACCCCCGTTTGCGGGGACCCTACGAGCAGTACTTC.

The CDR3 is CASSPDRGLYGYTF. As DNA, the CDR3 is TGTGCCAGTAGTCCGGACAGGGGCCTTTATGGCTACACCTTC. V gene TRBV19 combines with J gene TRBJ1-2; 9 bases fit TRBD1. Germline V lookup: CDR1 LNHDA, CDR2 SQIVND (reference sequence). Trimming cost V 5 bases and J 5 bases; bases outside gene matches: 6. The CDR3 has 14 amino acids.

With respect to this clone: The junction differs from germline at one of its ends, possibly a read error. The gene calls are TRBV7-7 and TRBJ1-1, with D unclear. Per germline, CDR1 SSHAT and CDR2 FNYEAQ (reference sequence). This CDR3 comprises 13 residues. The CDR3 DNA reads TGTGCTAGCAGCTTGAGGGAAAACACTGAAGCTTTCTTT. Translated: CASSLRENTEAFF.

The CDR3, as DNA: TGTGCCAGTAGTATCCAACAACAGGGATCCTATAATTCACCCCTCCACTTT. It translates to CASSIQQQGSYNSPLHF. This chain uses TRBV19 with TRBJ1-6, with D perhaps matching TRBD1 (6 bases). From germline, CDR1 is LNHDA and CDR2 SQIVND (reference sequence). The CDR3 is 17 amino acids. Trimming pared 3 bases from V and 1 base from J, leaving 13 bases between.

This clone was picked up one time. This specimen includes other DNA sequences encoding the same CDR3. The chain links TRBV9 to TRBJ1-1, with a weak D call TRBD1 (6 bases). The CDR3 totals 15 residues. V was pared by 0 bases and J by 0 bases, with 9 bases between. CDR1 SGDLS and CDR2 YYNGEE come from the germline V gene. The CDR3 region is CASSVAGTLNTEAFF. The CDR3 region has the DNA TGTGCCAGCAGCGTAGCAGGGACATTGAACACTGAAGCTTTCTTT.

V is TRBV11-1 and J is TRBJ2-7, with D unresolved. Between the trimmed V and J ends, which lost 4 bases and 1 base, there was a span of 2 bases. Germline V gene sequence: CDR1 SGHAT, CDR2 FQDESV (reference sequence). The CDR3 is 11 residues long. The CDR3 here is CASSSSYEQYF. CDR3 nucleotide sequence: TGTGCCAGCAGCTCTTCCTACGAGCAGTACTTC.

V gene TRBV12-5 combines with J gene TRBJ1-1; TRBD1 is a possible D gene (6 bases). V lost 0 bases and J 0 bases, leaving 20 bases between the germline ends. The CDR3 loop spans 19 amino acids. Germline V lookup: CDR1 LGHNT, CDR2 FRNRAP. CDR3 residues: CASGLVRGGALLMNTEAFF. The CDR3 region has the DNA TGTGCTAGTGGTTTGGTACGTGGGGGGGCCCTTCTGATGAACACTGAAGCTTTCTTT.

CDR3 loop: CASSQGRNYGYTF. CDR3 in DNA: TGTGCCAGCAGCCAAGGGAGAAACTATGGCTACACCTTC. This chain uses TRBV12-3 or TRBV12-4 with TRBJ1-2; D gene uncertain. The ends were cut back, 6 bases at V and 2 bases at J, with 10 bases in the middle. The CDR3 contains 13 residues.

The rearrangement uses TRBV5-1 and TRBJ1-1; no clear D. Germline CDR1 and CDR2: SGHRS and YFSETQ. CDR3 size: 15 residues. Trimming removed 0 bases at V and 1 base at J, with 10 bases between. The CDR3: CASSLEVRSNTEAFF. In DNA form, the CDR3 reads TGCGCCAGCAGCTTGGAGGTCAGGTCGAACACTGAAGCTTTCTTT.

This sequence joins TRBV5-3 and TRBJ1-5; D gene uncertain. TRBV5-3 is treated as an ORF (open reading frame) with a function not yet certain. The V and J ends lost 1 base and 2 bases respectively, with 7 bases between them. The CDR3 is 14 residues long. The CDR3 DNA follows: TGTGCCAGAAGCTTGAGAACAGGCAATCAGCCCCAGCATTTT. It is translated as CARSLRTGNQPQHF.

The chain combines TRBV18 with TRBJ2-1, with TRBD2 matching over 12 bases. Looked up from germline, CDR1 is KGHSH and CDR2 is LQKENI. V lost 6 bases to trimming and J lost 5 bases; unmatched junction nucleotides: 8. This CDR3 comprises 16 residues. CDR3 DNA sequence: TGTGCCAGCTCGCCTCTAGCGGGGGGGCTAAACAATGAGCAGTTCTTC. This gives the protein CASSPLAGGLNNEQFF.

This clone has more than one count but fewer than ten. The chain uses TRBV6-5 and TRBJ1-2, with no clear D. CDR1 and CDR2 from the germline V gene are MNHEY and SVGAGI. With 3 bases removed from V and 7 bases from J, the gap between germline ends came to 18 bases. The CDR3 runs to 15 residues. CDR3 amino acids: CASSYSGSTSSGYTF. The DNA of the CDR3 is TGTGCCAGCAGTTATTCGGGAAGTACTTCAAGTGGCTACACCTTC.

This chain joins TRBV7-8 and TRBJ1-1; D is unresolved. CDR1 SGHVS and CDR2 FQNEAQ come from the germline V gene. This CDR3 region has 13 residues. V dropped 1 base and J dropped 4 bases, with 7 bases sitting between them. DNA of the CDR3: TGTGCCAGCAGCTTAGAAAGGAGCACTGAAGCTTTCTTT. Protein: CASSLERSTEAFF.

V usage is TRBV30 and J usage is TRBJ1-1, with TRBD1 as a possible D gene (6 bases). The germline gives CDR1 GTSNPN, CDR2 SVGIG (reference sequence). V was clipped by 2 bases and J by 5 bases, with 18 bases between them. The CDR3 is 15 amino acids. DNA for the CDR3: TGTGCCTGGAGTTCGCGGGGGCAGATGGGGACTGAAGCTTTCTTT. This gives the protein CAWSSRGQMGTEAFF.